This TCR beta chain was captured by sequencing in a study of OX40 agonist ivuxolimab in advanced cancers. Findings of the study overall: Fewer expanded clones were found on average in CD4+ than in CD8+ T cells.

About this clone: What it recognizes is unknown.

V trimming: 0 bases; J trimming: 4 bases; junction bases outside the gene matches: 6. Per germline, CDR1 SGDLS and CDR2 YYNGEE. The CDR3 totals 15 residues. The data were produced by immunoSEQ multiplex PCR, yet TCRdb's version contains in-frame clones alone and is incomplete. This sample has tens of thousands of clones, with 92% found just once. The specimen comprised CD4+ or CD8+ T cells sorted from blood, sampled in a trial of the OX40 agonist ivuxolimab. The V and J genes are TRBV9 and TRBJ2-5, with 7 positions matching TRBD2. The clonotype was recovered from an adult with an advanced solid tumor such as melanoma, head and neck, liver or kidney cancer. In nucleotides, the CDR3 is TGTGCCAGCAGCGTAGGGAGCGGGGACCCAGAGACCCAGTACTTC. This codes for CASSVGSGDPETQYF. The entire variable domain, with the rest obtained from reference TRBV9 and TRBJ2-5, is as follows: DSGVTQTPKHLITATGQRVTLRCSPRSGDLSVYWYQQSLDQGLQFLIQYYNGEERAKGNILERFSAQQFPDLHSELNLSSLELGDSALYFCASSVGSGDPETQYFGPGTRLLVL.